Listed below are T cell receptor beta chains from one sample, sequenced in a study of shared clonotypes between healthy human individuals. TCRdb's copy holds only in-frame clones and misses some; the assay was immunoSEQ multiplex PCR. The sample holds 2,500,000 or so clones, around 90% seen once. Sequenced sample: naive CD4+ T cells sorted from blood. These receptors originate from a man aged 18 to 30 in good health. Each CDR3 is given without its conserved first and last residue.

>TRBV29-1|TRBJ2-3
SVAGASGTDTQY
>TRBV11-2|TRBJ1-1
ASSRLGGLNTEAF
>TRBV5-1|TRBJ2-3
ASSSTGGSSGGGSTDTQY
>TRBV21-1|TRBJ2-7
ASSIGQPYEQY
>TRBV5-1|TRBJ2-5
ASSSGGAKETQY
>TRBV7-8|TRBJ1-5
ASAAMGQGAPNQPQH
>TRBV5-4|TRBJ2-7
ASTLGGGLAYEQY
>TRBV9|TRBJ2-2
ASSLGGLAGVAGELF
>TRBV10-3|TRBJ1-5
AISWDRDVQPQH
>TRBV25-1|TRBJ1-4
ASRSANEKLF
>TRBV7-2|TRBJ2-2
ASSFLGGPGGELF
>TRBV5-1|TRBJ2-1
ASSLVALEGNEQF
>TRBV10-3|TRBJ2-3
AISGEQGGTQY
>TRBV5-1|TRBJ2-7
ASSSTGPYEQY
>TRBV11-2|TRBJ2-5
ASSLGGKRAATQY
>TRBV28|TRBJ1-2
ASSSGGGSNYGYT
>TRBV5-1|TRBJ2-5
ASSLASTGAQETQY
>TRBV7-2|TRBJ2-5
ASSPTGNPRETQY
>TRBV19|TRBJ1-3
ASSISAAGRNTIY
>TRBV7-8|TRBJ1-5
ASSLDLGQPQH
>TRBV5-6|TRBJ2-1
ASSSRGISYNEQF
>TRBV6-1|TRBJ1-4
ASTAGGGVEKLF
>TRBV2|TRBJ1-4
ASSTDRLGEKLF
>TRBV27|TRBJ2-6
ASKLADSGANVLT
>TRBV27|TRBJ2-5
ASPAPSKETQY
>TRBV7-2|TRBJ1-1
ASSPLGGDTEAF
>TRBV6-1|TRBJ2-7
ASSELGRKDRTYEQY
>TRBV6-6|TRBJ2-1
ASSVRLAGVHEQF
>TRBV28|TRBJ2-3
ASSLTPGTQY
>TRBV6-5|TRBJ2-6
ASSYGVSGANVLT
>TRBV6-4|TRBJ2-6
ASSPDSGANVLT
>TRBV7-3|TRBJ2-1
ASSSGRQWENNEQF
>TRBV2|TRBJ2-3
ASTASGIADTQY
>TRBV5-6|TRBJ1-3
ASRTTGGHTIY
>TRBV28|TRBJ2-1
ASSLRNEQF
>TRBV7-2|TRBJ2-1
ASSLSGPGVNEQF
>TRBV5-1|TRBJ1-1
ASSLGGQGNTEAF
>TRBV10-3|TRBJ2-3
AISEGLAGTTTSTDTQY
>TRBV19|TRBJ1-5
ASRGGQNQPQH
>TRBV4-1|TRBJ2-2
ASSQPHYISGELF
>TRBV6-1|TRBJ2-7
ASRSVFKQSYEQY
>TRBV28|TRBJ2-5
ASSPLTGGRETQY
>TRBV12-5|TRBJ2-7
ASGLGQGPYEQY
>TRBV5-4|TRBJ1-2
ASSLVGGGYGYT
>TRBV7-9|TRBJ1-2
ASSGITLRGLGRVGGYT
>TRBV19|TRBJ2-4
ASSVRGAKNIQY
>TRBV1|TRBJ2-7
TSSITTLSGTWCYEQY
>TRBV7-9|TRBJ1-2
ASSPLDRGINYGYT
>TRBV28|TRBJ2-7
ASSTTGKSYEQY
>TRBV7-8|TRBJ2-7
ASSHANEQY
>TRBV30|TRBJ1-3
ASGARGNTIY
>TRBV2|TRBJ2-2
ASSQQGAGELF
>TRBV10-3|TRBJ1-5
AISGQANQPQH
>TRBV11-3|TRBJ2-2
ASSSGLAGIGELF
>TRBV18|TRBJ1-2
ASSPDQKGYT